The next 3 T cell receptor beta chains were all read from a single sample in a study of T-cell reconstitution after alpha-beta-depleted transplantation in children. Unique molecular identifiers were used in preparing the TCRbeta library. TCRdb re-analysed the PCR reads in MiXCR, keeping a single row per CDR3 protein. The data hold about 400,000 distinct CDR3 sequences, with around 16% observed a single time. Sample: PBMCs, mostly from graft donor cells, taken 360 days after TCRalphabeta/CD19-depleted stem cell transplant. The receptor source for this set is a boy younger than two who had a stem cell transplant for Wiskott-Aldrich syndrome, so the T cells may come from the graft donor.

A few counts support this clonotype. The chain couples TRBV9 to TRBJ2-1, with D perhaps TRBD1 or TRBD2 (5 bases each). CDR1 SGDLS and CDR2 YYNGEE come from the germline V gene. The V gene lost 0 bases and the J gene lost 0 bases, with 10 bases spanning the gap. The CDR3 is 16 amino acids. CDR3 protein: CASSVGDASSYNEQFF. The CDR3, as DNA: TGTGCCAGCAGCGTAGGGGACGCCAGCTCCTACAATGAGCAGTTCTTC.

This clonotype occurred many times. The V call is TRBV29-1, the J call TRBJ2-1, with D possibly being TRBD2 (6 bases). The CDR3 has 15 residues. V lost 7 bases to trimming and J lost 0 bases, with 16 bases between them. Germline-derived CDR1 and CDR2 are SQVTM and ANQGSEA. CDR3 region: CSALGLYGSYNEQFF. The CDR3 DNA reads TGCAGCGCCCTGGGACTTTACGGCTCCTACAATGAGCAGTTCTTC.

This chain links TRBV20-1 with TRBJ2-5; 9 bases align to TRBD1. Germline values: CDR1 DFQATT, CDR2 SNEGSKA (reference sequence). The CDR3 spans 16 residues. V dropped 3 bases and J dropped 5; count of bases not matched to a gene: 13. CDR3 DNA sequence: TGCAGTGCTAGCCTCTTGGGGACAGGGCGAGGGGAGACCCAGTACTTC. Its protein is CSASLLGTGRGETQYF.